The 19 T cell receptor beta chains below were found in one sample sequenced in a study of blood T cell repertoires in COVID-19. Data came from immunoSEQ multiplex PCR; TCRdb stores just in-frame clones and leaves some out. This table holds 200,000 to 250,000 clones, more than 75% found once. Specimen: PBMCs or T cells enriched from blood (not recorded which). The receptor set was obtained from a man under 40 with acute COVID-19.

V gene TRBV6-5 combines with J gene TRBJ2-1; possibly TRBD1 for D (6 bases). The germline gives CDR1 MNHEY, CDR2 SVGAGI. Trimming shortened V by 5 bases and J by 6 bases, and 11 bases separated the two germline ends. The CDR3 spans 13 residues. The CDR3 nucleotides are TGTGCCAGCAGTAACAGGGTAGGCAATGAGCAGTTCTTC. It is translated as CASSNRVGNEQFF.

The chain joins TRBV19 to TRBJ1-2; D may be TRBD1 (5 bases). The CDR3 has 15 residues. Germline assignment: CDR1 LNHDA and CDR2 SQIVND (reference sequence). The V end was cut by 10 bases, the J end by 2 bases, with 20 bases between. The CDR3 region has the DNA TGTGCCACCTATCAACGACAGCCCCTAAACTATGGCTACACCTTC. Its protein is CATYQRQPLNYGYTF.

In nucleotides, the CDR3 is TGTGCCAGCAGCCAAGGTAACGGGGGCTATGGCTACACCTTC. This sequence encodes CASSQGNGGYGYTF. The chain combines TRBV3-1 (or the pseudogene TRBV3-2) with TRBJ1-2; tentatively, D is TRBD1 (5 bases). This CDR3 has 14 amino acids. Trimming removed 1 base from V and 4 bases from J, with 10 bases in between. The V gene's germline CDR1 is LGHDT and CDR2 YNNKEL (reference sequence).

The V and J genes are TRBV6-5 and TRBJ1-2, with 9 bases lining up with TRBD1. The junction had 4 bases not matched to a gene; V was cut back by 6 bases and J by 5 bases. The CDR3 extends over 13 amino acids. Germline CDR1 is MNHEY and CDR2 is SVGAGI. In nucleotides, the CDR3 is TGTGCCAGCAGCGCGGGACAGGGATATGGCTACACCTTC. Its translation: CASSAGQGYGYTF.

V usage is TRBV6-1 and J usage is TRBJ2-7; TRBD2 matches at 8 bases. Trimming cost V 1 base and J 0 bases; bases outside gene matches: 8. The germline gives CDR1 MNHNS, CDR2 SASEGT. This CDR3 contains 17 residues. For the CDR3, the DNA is TGTGCCAGCAGTGAAGGATTAGCGGGGATGAGCTCCTACGAGCAGTACTTC. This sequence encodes CASSEGLAGMSSYEQYF.

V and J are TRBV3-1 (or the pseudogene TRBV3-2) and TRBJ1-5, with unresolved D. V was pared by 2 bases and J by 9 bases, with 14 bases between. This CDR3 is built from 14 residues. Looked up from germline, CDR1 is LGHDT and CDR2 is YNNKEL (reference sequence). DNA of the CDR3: TGTGCCAGCAGCCAAAGGTCCCCGGGTCGGCCCCAGCATTTT. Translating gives CASSQRSPGRPQHF.

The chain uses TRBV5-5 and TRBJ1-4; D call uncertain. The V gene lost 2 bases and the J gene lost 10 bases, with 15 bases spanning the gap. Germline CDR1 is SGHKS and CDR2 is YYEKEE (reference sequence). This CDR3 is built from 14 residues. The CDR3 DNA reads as TGTGCCAGCAGCTTCACGGATGGGCTCGGAAAACTGTTTTTT. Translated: CASSFTDGLGKLFF.

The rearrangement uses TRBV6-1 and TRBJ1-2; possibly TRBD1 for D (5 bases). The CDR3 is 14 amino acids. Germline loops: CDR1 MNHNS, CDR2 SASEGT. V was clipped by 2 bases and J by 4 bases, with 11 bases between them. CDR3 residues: CASSEKGKLYGYTF. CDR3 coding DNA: TGTGCCAGCAGTGAAAAGGGGAAACTCTATGGCTACACCTTC.

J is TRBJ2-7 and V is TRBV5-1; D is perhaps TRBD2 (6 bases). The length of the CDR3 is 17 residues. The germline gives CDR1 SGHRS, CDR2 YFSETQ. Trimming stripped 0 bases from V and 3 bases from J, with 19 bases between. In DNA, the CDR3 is TGCGCCAGCAGCTTGGAAGGTCTCTCCGGGGGTAACTACGAGCAGTACTTC. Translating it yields CASSLEGLSGGNYEQYF.

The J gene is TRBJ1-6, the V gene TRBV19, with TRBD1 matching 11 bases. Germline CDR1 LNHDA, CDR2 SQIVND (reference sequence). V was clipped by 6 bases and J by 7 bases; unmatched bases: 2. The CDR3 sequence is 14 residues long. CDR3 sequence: CASSRDRGNSPLHF. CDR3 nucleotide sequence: TGTGCCAGTAGCCGGGACAGGGGGAATTCACCCCTCCACTTT.

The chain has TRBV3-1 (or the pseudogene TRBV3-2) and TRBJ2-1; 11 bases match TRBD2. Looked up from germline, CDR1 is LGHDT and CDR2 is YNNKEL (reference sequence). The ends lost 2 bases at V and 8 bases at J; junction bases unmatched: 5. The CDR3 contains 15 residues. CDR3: CASSQLAGGRDEQFF. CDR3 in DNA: TGTGCCAGCAGCCAATTAGCGGGGGGGCGAGATGAGCAGTTCTTC.

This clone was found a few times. The CDR3 region is CASSHDRGESNEQFF. The DNA of the CDR3 is TGTGCCAGCAGTCATGACAGGGGGGAAAGCAATGAGCAGTTCTTC. The chain employs TRBV4-2 and TRBJ2-1, with 9 positions matching TRBD1. V shed 6 bases, J shed 6 bases, and the junction held 9 bases outside the gene matches. Per germline, CDR1 LGHNA and CDR2 YNFKEQ. The CDR3 has 15 residues.

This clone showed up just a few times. For the CDR3, the DNA is TGCAGCGTTGCTAAGGGAGTGTACACCGGGGAGCTGTTTTTT. It codes for CSVAKGVYTGELFF. The chain combines TRBV29-1 with TRBJ2-2; D is perhaps TRBD2 (5 bases). The germline V gene has CDR1 SQVTM and CDR2 ANQGSEA. Trimming stripped 4 bases from V and 3 bases from J, with 12 bases between. The CDR3 is 14 amino acids.

The CDR3 sequence is CASSLEQGGYTEAFF. In DNA form, the CDR3 reads TGTGCCAGCAGCTTAGAACAGGGTGGTTACACTGAAGCTTTCTTT. The chain joins TRBV7-9 to TRBJ1-1, with D possibly matching TRBD1 (6 bases). The CDR3 length is 15 residues. The V end was cut by 1 base, the J end by 3 bases, with 12 bases between. CDR1 and CDR2 from the germline V gene are SEHNR and FQNEAQ (reference sequence).

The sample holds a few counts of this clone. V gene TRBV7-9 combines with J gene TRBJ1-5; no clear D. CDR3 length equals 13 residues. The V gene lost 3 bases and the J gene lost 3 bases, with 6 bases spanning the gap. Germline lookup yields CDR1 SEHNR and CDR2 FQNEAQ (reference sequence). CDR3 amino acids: CASSLDYNQPQHF. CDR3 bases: TGTGCCAGCAGCTTGGACTACAATCAGCCCCAGCATTTT.

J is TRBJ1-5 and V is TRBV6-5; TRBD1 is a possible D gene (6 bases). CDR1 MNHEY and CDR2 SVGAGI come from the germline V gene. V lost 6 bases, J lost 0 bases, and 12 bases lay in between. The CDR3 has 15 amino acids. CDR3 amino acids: CASRSDSYSNQPQHF. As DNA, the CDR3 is TGTGCCAGCAGATCGGACAGCTATAGCAATCAGCCCCAGCATTTT.

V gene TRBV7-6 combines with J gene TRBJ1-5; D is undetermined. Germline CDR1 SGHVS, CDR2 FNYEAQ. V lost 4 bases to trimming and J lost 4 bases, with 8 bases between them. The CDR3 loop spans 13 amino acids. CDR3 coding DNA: TGTGCCAGCAGCTACGGACTGAATCAGCCCCAGCATTTT. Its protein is CASSYGLNQPQHF.

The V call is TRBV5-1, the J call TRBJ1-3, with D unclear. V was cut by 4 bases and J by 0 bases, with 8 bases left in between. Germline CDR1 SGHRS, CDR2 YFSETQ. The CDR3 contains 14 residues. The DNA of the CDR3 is TGCGCCAGCAGCAGCGACTCCTCTGGAAACACCATATATTTT. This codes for CASSSDSSGNTIYF.

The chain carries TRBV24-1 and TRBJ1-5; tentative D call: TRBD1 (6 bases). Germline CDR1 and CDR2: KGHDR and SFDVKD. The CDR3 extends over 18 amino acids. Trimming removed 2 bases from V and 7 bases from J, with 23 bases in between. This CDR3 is CATSDSTEGGPFGQPQHF. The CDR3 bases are TGTGCCACCAGTGATTCTACGGAGGGGGGGCCTTTTGGGCAGCCCCAGCATTTT.